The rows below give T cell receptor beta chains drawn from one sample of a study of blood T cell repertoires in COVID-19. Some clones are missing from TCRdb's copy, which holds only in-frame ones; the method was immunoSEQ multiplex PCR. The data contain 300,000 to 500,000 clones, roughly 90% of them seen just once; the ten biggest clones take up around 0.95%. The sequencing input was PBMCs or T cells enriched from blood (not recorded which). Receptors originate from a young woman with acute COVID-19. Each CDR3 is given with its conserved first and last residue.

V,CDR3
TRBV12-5,CASGLGLKDSAVTYEQYF
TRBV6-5,CASSPDPRGYNEQFF
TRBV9,CASSVSARGNEKLFF
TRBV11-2,CASSFPPRDRGSYNSPLHF
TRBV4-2,CASSRPGLAGVEQFF
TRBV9,CASSGRSGENTDTQYF
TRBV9,CASSVGQGRREKLFF
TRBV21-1,CASSKDVPGVVNQPQHF
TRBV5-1,CASSLVADRGTEAFF
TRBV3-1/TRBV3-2,CASSQLTTDGRENTEAFF
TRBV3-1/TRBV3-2,CASSQDIQRGGQETQYF
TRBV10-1,CASRTVRTYNEQFF
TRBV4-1,CASSQDGGPWAGNTIYF
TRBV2,CASSEEGRNTEAFF
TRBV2,CASSVSGGTGKVNEQFF
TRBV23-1,CASRLLHDRQQETQYF
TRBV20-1,CSASRGLGDSNQPQHF
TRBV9,CASSVTPGQGDTIYF
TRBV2,CASRNNRVNNEKLFF
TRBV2,CASSRGQGAHTEAFF
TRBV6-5,CASSRRTGGAYEQYF
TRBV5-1,CASSSGGLNYGYTF
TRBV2,CASRPTGGSNTEAFF
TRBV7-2,CASSLVFGAQETQYF
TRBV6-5,CASRRVGTTSQPQHF
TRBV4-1,CASSPGLAGNNEQFF
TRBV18,CASSPSGRTETQYF
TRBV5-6,CASSRDMHGGNTIYF
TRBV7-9,CASSLQGFGTGELFF